A selection of T cell receptor beta chains follows, all from one sample in a study of neurological immune-mediated disorders. MiXCR was run by TCRdb on the 5' RACE reads, yielding one entry per CDR3 protein. The sample consists of around 130,000 distinct CDR3 sequences, about 3.4% of them appearing once. The sample comprised PBMCs. These receptors were obtained from a woman under 40 with multiple sclerosis. The CDR3 runs from the conserved cysteine through the conserved F or W. D genes are given only for firm matches. Each size is how often the clone was seen (once, few, many) or a class if it is expanded.

d_call	clone_size	v_call	j_call	cdr3_length	cdr3_nt	cdr3_aa
.	many	TRBV5-6	TRBJ2-1	13	TGTGCCAGCAGCTTGGGCGGCTCCAATGAGCAGTTCTTC	CASSLGGSNEQFF
.	many	TRBV4-1	TRBJ1-1	17	TGCGCCAGCAGCCAAGTAGATATGGGGTTCTTGTACACTGAAGCTTTCTTT	CASSQVDMGFLYTEAFF
TRBD2	many	TRBV5-1	TRBJ2-7	17	TGCGCCAGCAGCCTGCTGGCTAGCGGGGGGGGAATTTACGAGCAGTACTTC	CASSLLASGGGIYEQYF
.	many	TRBV12-3/TRBV12-4	TRBJ2-3	16	TGTGCCAGCAGTTTACCAGGGGATGAGCCGACAGATACGCAGTATTTT	CASSLPGDEPTDTQYF
.	many	TRBV5-1	TRBJ1-1	13	TGCGCCAGCAGCTTTACCGGGCTCGCTGAAGCTTTCTTT	CASSFTGLAEAFF
TRBD1	many	TRBV7-9	TRBJ2-7	15	TGTGCCAGCAGCTTAATTGGGACAGGGCTCCACGAGCAGTACTTC	CASSLIGTGLHEQYF
.	many	TRBV7-9	TRBJ2-3	16	TGTGCCAGCAGCTCCGTCGGCGGGCCTTACCTAGATACGCAGTATTTT	CASSSVGGPYLDTQYF
.	many	TRBV7-2	TRBJ2-3	14	TGTGCCAGCAGCCGGAGGGCGAGCACAGATACGCAGTATTTT	CASSRRASTDTQYF
.	many	TRBV7-9	TRBJ1-3	14	TGTGCCAGCAGCCCCCGGGACGTTGGAAACACCATATATTTT	CASSPRDVGNTIYF
.	many	TRBV27	TRBJ1-5	12	TGTGCCAGCAGTCGACGCAATCAGCCCCAGCATTTT	CASSRRNQPQHF
.	many	TRBV7-2	TRBJ2-3	16	TGTGCCAGCAGCCTCATGGCGGGGGCCAGTCCAGATACGCAGTATTTT	CASSLMAGASPDTQYF
TRBD2	many	TRBV2	TRBJ2-1	15	TGTGCCAGCAGTGTCCCTAGCGGGAGTAGGAATGAGCAGTTCTTC	CASSVPSGSRNEQFF